The 30 T cell receptor beta chains given below trace back to one sample, sequenced in a study of cytomegalovirus exposure and HLA in healthy donors. PCR amplification relied on 60 Vbeta primers (plus 13 Jbeta primers). Clones were read by immunoSEQ multiplex PCR, and TCRdb kept only the in-frame ones, dropping some. The repertoire has 63,000 or so clones, around 70% of them found once; the top ten carry about 24%. The sequenced material came from PBMCs. The receptors shown here come from a woman aged 30 to 39 in good health and CMV-seropositive.

The chain uses TRBV13 and TRBJ2-5, with TRBD2 identical over 7 bases. The V segment lost 3 bases and the J segment 3 bases; nucleotides outside the gene matches: 4. From germline, CDR1 is PRHDT and CDR2 FYEKMQ (reference sequence). CDR3 length: 14 amino acids. The CDR3 coding sequence is TGTGCCAGCAGCTTCCTGGGAGGGGAAGAGACCCAGTACTTC. Translated, it gives CASSFLGGEETQYF.

The genes are TRBV7-8 and TRBJ1-3; the match to TRBD1 covers 8 bases. The CDR3 sequence is 17 residues long. Losses at the gene ends were 2 bases for V and 4 bases for J; bases not matched to a gene: 10. Germline loops: CDR1 SGHVS, CDR2 FQNEAQ. CDR3 residues: CASSLFAPGGGGNTIYF. CDR3 coding DNA: TGTGCCAGCAGCTTATTCGCTCCAGGGGGCGGAGGAAACACCATATATTTT.

This clone came up once. The V call is TRBV19, the J call TRBJ1-1; no firm D call. CDR1 is LNHDA and CDR2 is SQIVND in the germline V gene (reference sequence). The V end lost 7 bases, the J end lost 1 base, and 16 bases lay between the germline ends. This CDR3 region has 15 residues. The CDR3 nucleotides are TGTGCCAGTACCCAAGTACGTCGCAGGAACACTGAAGCTTTCTTT. Translating gives CASTQVRRRNTEAFF. The full variable domain, completed using reference TRBV19 and TRBJ1-1, is DGGITQSPKYLFRKEGQNVTLSCEQNLNHDAMYWYRQDPGQGLRLIYYSQIVNDFQKGDIAEGYSVSREKKESFPLTVTSAQKNPTAFYLCASTQVRRRNTEAFFGQGTRLTVV.

The chain recombines TRBV29-1 with TRBJ1-2; D may be TRBD1 (5 bases). Trimming removed 7 bases at V and 9 bases at J, with 21 bases between. The CDR3 runs 13 residues. Germline V gene sequence: CDR1 SQVTM, CDR2 ANQGSEA. The CDR3 sequence is CSAGGGTAASYTF. Written as DNA, the CDR3 is TGCAGCGCCGGCGGGGGGACTGCAGCGAGCTACACCTTC.

V gene TRBV4-2 combines with J gene TRBJ2-3, with TRBD2 identical over 14 bases. In germline, CDR1 is LGHNA, CDR2 YNFKEQ. V gave up 3 bases and J gave up 5 bases; unmatched junction bases: 7. The CDR3 runs 17 residues. The CDR3 sequence: CASSHGTSGSFLDTQYF. In DNA form, the CDR3 reads TGTGCCAGCAGCCATGGGACTAGCGGGAGTTTTTTAGATACGCAGTATTTT.

CDR3 loop: CASRGPFLMPGVTEAFF. The CDR3 region has the DNA TGTGCCAGCAGGGGACCTTTTCTTATGCCGGGAGTGACTGAAGCTTTCTTT. The rearrangement uses TRBV2 and TRBJ1-1; TRBD1 is a possible D gene (5 bases). Germline CDR1 reads SNHLY; CDR2 reads FYNNEI. V lost 6 bases and J lost 5, with 25 bases in between. The CDR3 is 17 amino acids.

This clone is a singleton in its sample. The chain is built from TRBV29-1 and TRBJ1-2; 7 nucleotides agree with TRBD1. In germline, CDR1 is SQVTM, CDR2 ANQGSEA. The CDR3 extends over 13 amino acids. The V segment lost 0 bases and the J segment 7 bases; nucleotides outside the gene matches: 5. This chain's CDR3 is CSVEDPRGAGYTF. Here the CDR3 DNA reads TGCAGCGTTGAAGATCCCAGGGGGGCTGGCTACACCTTC.

This clone was detected a few times. J is TRBJ1-1 and V is TRBV10-3; D possibly corresponds to TRBD1 (6 bases). The V end lost 1 base, the J end lost 8 bases, and 17 bases lay between the germline ends. This CDR3 has 15 residues. Per the germline V gene, CDR1 is ENHRY and CDR2 is SYGVKD. The CDR3 coding sequence is TGTGCCATCAGTGAGTTGGGGGCCTGGACACGAGAAGCTTTCTTT. Residues: CAISELGAWTREAFF.

The V call is TRBV4-1, the J call TRBJ1-1; no definite D call. The CDR3 is 16 amino acids. Germline CDR1 MGHRA, CDR2 YSYEKL. V was trimmed by 6 bases and J by 0 bases, leaving 17 bases between them. DNA for the CDR3: TGCGCCAGCAGGAGCCGGGAGAAAAACATGAACACTGAAGCTTTCTTT. This sequence encodes CASRSREKNMNTEAFF.

There are a few counts of this clone. The chain has TRBV29-1 and TRBJ1-1; no firm D call. V gave up 4 bases and J gave up 1 base, with 7 bases separating them. There are 12 residues in the CDR3. Germline CDR1 and CDR2: SQVTM and ANQGSEA. The chain's CDR3 is CSVVASNTEAFF. DNA of the CDR3: TGCAGCGTTGTAGCATCGAACACTGAAGCTTTCTTT.

This clone has just one count. This chain joins TRBV5-4 and TRBJ2-3; D gene unclear. Germline lookup yields CDR1 SGHNT and CDR2 YYREEE (reference sequence). The length of the CDR3 is 13 residues. The V end was cut by 0 bases, the J end by 3 bases, with 5 bases between. CDR3 nucleotides: TGTGCCAGCAGCTTGGTGACAACAGATACGCAGTATTTT. Translation gives CASSLVTTDTQYF.

The chain is built from TRBV7-2 and TRBJ2-7; possibly TRBD2 for D (6 bases). The CDR3 has 15 amino acids. Germline assignment: CDR1 SGHTA and CDR2 FQGNSA. Trimming removed 1 base at V and 2 bases at J, with 12 bases between. In nucleotides, the CDR3 is TGTGCCAGCAGCTTAGGGGGGACTGCCGCCTACGAGCAGTACTTC. Its protein is CASSLGGTAAYEQYF.

The chain couples TRBV9 to TRBJ1-5; the match to TRBD1 covers 7 bases. Germline V gives CDR1 SGDLS, CDR2 YYNGEE. The V gene end was trimmed by 4 bases and the J gene end by 5 bases; junction bases not matched to a gene: 3. This CDR3 has 13 amino acids. CDR3 loop: CASSLTGDQPQHF. CDR3 bases: TGTGCCAGCAGCTTAACAGGGGATCAGCCCCAGCATTTT.

This chain links TRBV27 with TRBJ1-2; no definite D call. CDR1 is MNHEY, CDR2 SMNVEV, per germline (reference sequence). The CDR3 extends over 13 amino acids. Trimming took off 2 bases at V and 4 bases at J, with 8 bases between the two ends. The CDR3 protein is CASSLREGYGYTF. CDR3 bases: TGTGCCAGCAGTTTAAGGGAGGGCTATGGCTACACCTTC.

In this sample, this clone turned up a few times. This chain links TRBV4-1 with TRBJ1-5; TRBD1 aligns across 9 bases. Trimming at V came to 5 bases and at J to 4 bases, leaving 6 bases not matched to a gene. Germline V gene lookup returns CDR1 MGHRA and CDR2 YSYEKL. The CDR3 loop spans 15 amino acids. The CDR3 loop is CASSTRTGVNQPQHF. The CDR3 DNA follows: TGCGCCAGCAGCACCCGGACAGGGGTAAATCAGCCCCAGCATTTT.

This clone appeared a few times. The DNA of the CDR3 is TGTGCCAGCAGCGCAGACACAGGGAGCAATCAGCCCCAGCATTTT. Protein: CASSADTGSNQPQHF. The rearrangement joins TRBV7-6 to TRBJ1-5, with D tentatively TRBD1 (6 bases). This CDR3 has 15 residues. The V and J ends lost 5 bases and 1 base respectively, with 12 bases between them. From germline, CDR1 is SGHVS and CDR2 FNYEAQ.

The chain uses TRBV7-9 and TRBJ2-1; possibly TRBD1 for D (5 bases). This CDR3 contains 17 residues. The germline V gene encodes CDR1 SEHNR and CDR2 FQNEAQ (reference sequence). The V and J ends lost 5 bases and 5 bases respectively, with 22 bases between them. The CDR3 here is CASSPTVIAVGHNEQFF. The CDR3 nucleotides are TGTGCCAGCAGCCCGACCGTTATCGCTGTGGGGCACAATGAGCAGTTCTTC.

CDR3 amino acids: CASSVVRDRLYSNQPQHF. As DNA, the CDR3 is TGTGCCAGCAGCGTCGTTCGGGACAGGCTGTATAGCAATCAGCCCCAGCATTTT. The rearrangement links TRBV2 to TRBJ1-5; 8 nucleotides agree with TRBD1. With 6 bases clipped from V and 0 bases from J, the junction kept 13 bases outside the gene matches. This CDR3 spans 18 amino acids. Germline CDR1 is SNHLY and CDR2 is FYNNEI. Full variable domain (outside the CDR3, taken from reference TRBV2 and TRBJ1-5): EPEVTQTPSHQVTQMGQEVILRCVPISNHLYFYWYRQILGQKVEFLVSFYNNEISEKSEIFDDQFSVERPDGSNFTLKIRSTKLEDSAMYFCASSVVRDRLYSNQPQHFGDGTRLSIL.

The chain uses TRBV7-2 and TRBJ2-2; a possible D gene is TRBD2 (5 bases). The CDR3 sequence is 13 residues long. Germline values: CDR1 SGHTA, CDR2 FQGNSA. V was cut by 2 bases and J by 6 bases, with 7 bases left in between. In nucleotides, the CDR3 is TGTGCCAGCAGCTTACCGAGGGCCGGGGAGCTGTTTTTT. It specifies CASSLPRAGELFF. Complete variable domain (other parts from reference TRBV7-2 and TRBJ2-2): GAGVSQSPSNKVTEKGKDVELRCDPISGHTALYWYRQSLGQGLEFLIYFQGNSAPDKSGLPSDRFSAERTGGSVSTLTIQRTQQEDSAVYLCASSLPRAGELFFGEGSRLTVL.

The chain uses TRBV18 and TRBJ2-1; 8 nucleotides agree with TRBD2. The CDR3 spans 17 residues. V gave up 3 bases and J gave up 2 bases; unmatched junction bases: 9. The germline CDR1 and CDR2 sequences are KGHSH and LQKENI. CDR3 in amino acids: CASSPPGVAGTYNEQFF. CDR3 nucleotide sequence: TGTGCCAGCTCACCCCCTGGGGTAGCGGGAACCTACAATGAGCAGTTCTTC.

This rearrangement joins TRBV30 to TRBJ1-5; D remains ambiguous. The germline V and J ends were trimmed by 1 base and 7 bases, with 14 bases remaining between them. Germline V gene lookup returns CDR1 GTSNPN and CDR2 SVGIG (reference sequence). There are 14 residues in the CDR3. CDR3 sequence (DNA): TGTGCCTGGAGTGAAGTTCCAAACGCGCAGCCCCAGCATTTT. Translating gives CAWSEVPNAQPQHF.

This clone was counted a single time. The chain carries TRBV29-1 and TRBJ2-1, with TRBD1 matching 8 bases. Germline V gives CDR1 SQVTM, CDR2 ANQGSEA. CDR3 length: 12 residues. Trimming cost V 6 bases and J 10 bases; bases outside gene matches: 8. CDR3 nucleotide sequence: TGCAGCGTCGAATACAGGGGGGAAGAGCAGTTCTTC. It is translated as CSVEYRGEEQFF.

The rearrangement links TRBV12-2 to TRBJ2-1; TRBD1 is taken as the D call from the table, unchecked against the DNA. TRBV12-2 is a pseudogene segment. The CDR3 has 16 amino acids. The CDR3 is CASRLAGTGSRGAKFF. Here the CDR3 DNA reads TGTGCAAGTCGCTTAGCAGGGACAGGGTCTAGGGGGGCCAAGTTCTTC.

V gene TRBV6-5 combines with J gene TRBJ1-1; D is ambiguous. The germline CDR1 and CDR2 sequences are MNHEY and SVGAGI. The CDR3 is made up of 13 amino acids. The V gene lost 2 bases and the J gene lost 4 bases, with 8 bases spanning the gap. CDR3: CASSYERSTEAFF. The CDR3 coding sequence is TGTGCCAGCAGTTACGAACGGTCCACTGAAGCTTTCTTT.

A few counts support this clone. The chain uses TRBV4-3 and TRBJ2-3; D ambiguous. The CDR3 loop spans 15 amino acids. Germline V gene data show CDR1 as LGHNA and CDR2 as YSLEER. The germline V and J ends were trimmed by 1 base and 6 bases, with 14 bases remaining between them. The CDR3, as DNA: TGCGCCAGCAGCCAAGCCAAGAACCCTAGGGATACGCAGTATTTT. Protein sequence: CASSQAKNPRDTQYF.

The chain is built from TRBV28 and TRBJ2-7; a possible D gene is TRBD1 (5 bases). V shed 2 bases and J shed 4 bases, with 9 bases lying between them. Germline V gene sequence: CDR1 MDHEN, CDR2 SYDVKM. This CDR3 comprises 13 residues. The CDR3 sequence is CASSLGSGYEQYF. The CDR3 coding sequence is TGTGCCAGCAGTTTAGGGTCAGGGTACGAGCAGTACTTC.

This rearrangement joins TRBV4-1 to TRBJ2-7; 9 nucleotides line up with TRBD1. The V gene's germline CDR1 is MGHRA and CDR2 YSYEKL. After removal of 4 bases from V and 7 bases from J, the junction contained 8 bases not matched to a gene. There are 14 residues in the CDR3. The CDR3: CASSRRDRDLEQYF. In DNA form, the CDR3 reads TGCGCCAGCAGCCGCCGGGACAGGGACTTAGAGCAGTACTTC.

V and J are TRBV4-2 and TRBJ2-2; 8 bases fit TRBD1. V lost 7 bases, J lost 0 bases, and 7 bases stayed unmatched. The germline V gene has CDR1 LGHNA and CDR2 YNFKEQ. The CDR3 sequence is 16 residues long. DNA for the CDR3: TGTGCCAGCACCCAGGGGGCAGGCGCGAACACCGGGGAGCTGTTTTTT. Protein sequence: CASTQGAGANTGELFF.

J is TRBJ2-7 and V is TRBV6-6; D perhaps matches TRBD2 (5 bases). Looked up from germline, CDR1 is MNHNY and CDR2 is SVGAGI (reference sequence). Between the trimmed V and J ends, which lost 5 bases and 4 bases, there was a span of 15 bases. The length of the CDR3 is 14 residues. The CDR3: CASSAAPRVYEQYF. CDR3 coding DNA: TGTGCCAGCAGTGCAGCGCCGAGGGTGTACGAGCAGTACTTC.

This chain links TRBV19 with TRBJ1-1; tentatively, D is TRBD1 (6 bases). There are 13 residues in the CDR3. Germline V lookup: CDR1 LNHDA, CDR2 SQIVND (reference sequence). The V and J ends lost 10 bases and 1 base respectively, with 13 bases between them. CDR3 nucleotide sequence: TGTGCCATCGGACAGATCGGGAACACTGAAGCTTTCTTT. Translating it yields CAIGQIGNTEAFF.